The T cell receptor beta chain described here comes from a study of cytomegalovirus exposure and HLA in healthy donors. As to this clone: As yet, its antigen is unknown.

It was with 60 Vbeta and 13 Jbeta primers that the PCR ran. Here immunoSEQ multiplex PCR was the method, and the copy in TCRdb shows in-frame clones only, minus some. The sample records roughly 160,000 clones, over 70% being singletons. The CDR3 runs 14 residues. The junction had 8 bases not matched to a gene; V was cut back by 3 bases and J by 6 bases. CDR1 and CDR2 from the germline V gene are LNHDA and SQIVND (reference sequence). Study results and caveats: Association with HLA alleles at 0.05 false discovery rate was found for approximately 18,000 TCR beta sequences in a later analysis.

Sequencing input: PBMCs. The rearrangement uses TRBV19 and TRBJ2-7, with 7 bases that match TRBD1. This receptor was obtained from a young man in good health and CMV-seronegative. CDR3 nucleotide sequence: TGTGCCAGTAGTATTAGGGGGCCGCCAGCCGAGCAGTACTTC. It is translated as CASSIRGPPAEQYF. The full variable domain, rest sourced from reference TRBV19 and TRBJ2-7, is DGGITQSPKYLFRKEGQNVTLSCEQNLNHDAMYWYRQDPGQGLRLIYYSQIVNDFQKGDIAEGYSVSREKKESFPLTVTSAQKNPTAFYLCASSIRGPPAEQYFGPGTRLTVT.